One T cell receptor beta chain is described in this entry. Its antigen specificity is not known. The input lacks base qualities; no much larger clone sits a single base away. In total, 500 to 700 healthy bone marrow donors made up the cohort. All cohort members were sampled while nominally healthy, although unrecorded immune exposures were likely present. The donor was CMV seropositive and was included in the group of about 290 seropositive cohort members. Every donor gave a peripheral blood sample, and the peripheral blood mononuclear cells from that sample were used for TCR beta sequencing. Genomic DNA was extracted from the blood cell samples with the Qiagen DNeasy Blood Extraction Kit. The method was the immunoSEQ multiplex PCR assay. For the multiplex PCR, a mixture combining 60 forward primers for TCR Vbeta segments and 13 reverse primers for TCR Jbeta segments was used. The CDR3 region of rearranged TCR beta genes was amplified from genomic DNA by a multiplex PCR assay. On the Illumina HiSeq System, the amplified TCR beta libraries were sequenced as 87-base-pair reads. On the study's bioinformatics: A later analysis counted about 76 million unique TCR beta chains across the 690 or so repertoires, and some 12 million of these chains were shared by at least two donors. A nearest-neighbor algorithm error-corrected the raw reads and collapsed the reads into unique sequences, merging closely related sequences to remove PCR and sequencing errors. To assign V, D and J gene segments, CDR3 sequences were aligned to IMGT reference sequences. Each retained sequence needed at least a six-nucleotide match to both a V gene segment and a J gene segment. Rearrangements were called productive when the CDR3 lacked stop codons and stayed in frame with V and J; all others were non-productive. Following IMGT convention, CDR3 was defined as the stretch from the second conserved V-encoded cysteine to the conserved J-encoded phenylalanine. In an earlier analysis of roughly 610 of the donors, sequences lacking an unambiguous match to a single V gene segment were excluded. In an earlier analysis of about 590 of the donors, a V segment was called functional when productive rearrangements were above 56.7%, and segregating when the standard deviation between donors exceeded 5%. A statistical classification framework was built to diagnose cytomegalovirus status from the catalog of TCR beta chain sequences. In a later analysis, V and J genes were assigned by comparing TCR nucleotide sequences against IMGT/GENE-DB human TR gene sequences. In a later analysis, CDR3 sequences and most-parsimonious VDJ recombination scenarios were assigned using the TCRdist pipeline. In a later analysis, every TCR beta chain was defined by the combination of its CDR3 amino acid sequence and its V-gene family, and reads without a unique V-gene family were dropped. To address suspected cross-contamination and a sequencing artifact, a later analysis removed over 500 highly shared, low-generation-probability nucleotide sequences. In a later analysis, a clonal expansion index was calculated for each public chain from normalized within-repertoire ranks of inferred template counts. Generation probabilities in a later analysis came from a VDJ recombination model fitted to out-of-frame rearrangements, and those results were checked against IGoR. In a later analysis, TCR-TCR, TCR-HLA and TCR-CMV co-occurrence was scored with hypergeometric tests, and a repertoire-size bias correction was applied to TCR pairs. To estimate false discovery rates, a later analysis permuted the HLA or CMV assignments 20 times. A later analysis grouped co-occurring TCRs with DBSCAN, adding TCRdist sequence similarity when clustering within HLA-allele-positive subsets. Co-occurrence clustering excluded repertoires with fewer than 30,000 or more than 120,000 public chains, plus five with anomalous nucleotide sharing. TCRdb provides this immuneACCESS table in a form limited to in-frame rearrangements. Some clones are lacking; in checked studies, under half of them reflect an unresolved V gene, and why the rest are absent is not known. The D gene and trimming were derived from the DNA, and the V and J assignments and clone size from that table. The sample table lists under 200,000 clones, 75% of them with a count of one. The ten top clones hold about 8% of the sample.

Here V drops 0 bases and J drops 6 bases, and the junction holds 4 bases not matched to any gene. In the germline V gene, CDR1 corresponds to MGHRA and CDR2 to YSYEKL. Inclusive of the bounding cysteine and phenylalanine, the CDR3 is 16 residues long. Solely the CDR3 DNA is kept, with 48 bases framed from the first base. This sample is drawn from a study of cytomegalovirus exposure and HLA in healthy donors (dated by TCRdb to the late 2010s). Background for the entire study: According to an earlier analysis of 587 of the donors, roughly 180 million T cells yielded 95 million to 140 million unique TCR beta sequences and 276 Gb of sequence data. To predict cytomegalovirus infection status, the study combined high-throughput TCR immunosequencing, statistical association of individual TCRs with disease status, and machine learning. The study used immunosequencing to profile the T cell repertoires of 600 to 850 subjects and linked those repertoires to cytomegalovirus serostatus. In a later genetic analysis, genome-wide SNP genotypes for about three fifths of the roughly 670 donors were used, and that subset was treated as a discovery cohort. A later analysis re-examined previously published TCR beta repertoires from hundreds of donors and added high-resolution HLA genotyping to investigate patterns of TCR occurrence. Besides the first cohort of 666 subjects, a separate validation cohort made up of 120 different subjects was used. Donor age, sex, ethnicity and CMV serostatus were compiled together with the repertoire data. A few DR-DQ haplotypes were treated as single units for association and clustering because of strong linkage in the cohort. Among about 390 genotyped donors of the cohort, an average of around 240,000 unique TCR beta nucleotide sequences were sequenced per donor, approximately 20% of them non-productive. An earlier analysis of several hundred of the donors applied high-throughput TCR beta sequencing to assess whether each TCR beta V gene segment acted as functional or pseudogenic. The study aimed to test whether signatures of past pathogen exposure could be identified by cataloging public T cell receptors. The number of typed donors differed by locus: about 629-630 for A, B, C, DRB1 and DQB1; approximately 540 for DQA1; 606 for DPA1; and 400 to 480 for DPB1. In the later analysis, no new phenotypic data were used to find candidate immune exposures; instead, reliance was placed on TCR beta sequences and their occurrence across donors. HLA typing covered class I and class II loci at four-digit resolution. An early release that covered about 640 HLA-typed donors contained around 300 gigabases of sequencing data and 65 million to 100 million unique TCR sequences. The genetic ancestry cluster associated with self-reported Caucasian donors included 65% to 90% of the 350 to 500 genotyped donors. Every discovery cohort repertoire had been produced on one sequencing platform. General findings and caveats noted by the study authors: In vitro tests confirmed that three of the cytomegalovirus-associated TCR beta chains recognize cytomegalovirus antigens. Because HLA typing was unavailable for some donors at each locus, only the typed subset was used in association tests. In both the original and validation cohorts, the classifier was reported to diagnose cytomegalovirus status with high specificity and sensitivity. A later genetic analysis reported fewer N-insertions in productive TCRs among donors in an Asian-associated ancestry cluster than the roughly 700-donor mean. In an earlier analysis of more than 500 of the donors, most TCR beta V segments appeared in productive rearrangements about 87% or about 30% of the time, broadly matching IMGT annotations. Presence/absence analyses assumed roughly uniform sequencing depth across donors, an assumption that may not hold. A later analysis associated about 17,000 TCR beta sequences with specific HLA alleles at a false discovery rate of 0.05. V-gene and J-gene trimming of TCR beta chains was associated with a missense DCLRE1C variant in a later genetic analysis, and the association was replicated in an independent cohort. A cluster of highly shared sequence variants was judged likely to represent a technical artifact of the sequencing pipeline. Linkage disequilibrium might explain the correlated functional status among segregating V segments, but an unknown experimental factor could not be excluded. Most TCR sequences were seen in very few donors, while some public TCRs were found in many individuals. In a later analysis, several top co-occurrence clusters were reported to appear linked to parvovirus B19, influenza, CMV and Epstein-Barr virus. In a later analysis, TCR association rates were found to vary across HLA loci, with the most associated TCRs seen for DRB1 alleles and the fewest for HLA-C alleles. According to a later analysis, most CMV-associated TCR beta chains appeared to be HLA-restricted, and the HLA associations seemed to be driven largely by CMV exposure. The authors suggested that the approach could potentially be generalized to other disease states and immunological phenotypes. When HLA alleles, especially DR and DQ, strongly co-occurred, TCR associations were difficult to assign to individual alleles. Because counts were too low, roughly 17 rarely observed V segments, including chromosome 9 orphons, were left out of the earlier analysis of approximately 580 of the donors. A later analysis found that HLA-associated TCR beta chains were more clonally expanded and had lower generation probabilities than equally common non-associated chains. The cohort was sequenced for TCR beta chains only, and without alpha or paired-chain data the features that could be detected were limited. Some IMGT-functional V segments, including TRBV6-2 and TRBV6-3, could not be told apart with the 87-base-pair reads, so those segments were excluded. The only immune exposure information available for the cohort was CMV serostatus. The study gave a list of roughly 150 TCR beta chains associated with cytomegalovirus. A further reported finding was that TCR beta sequences accurately predicted the HLA-A and HLA-B alleles for most subjects in the first cohort.

The clonotype originates from a woman aged 40 to 49 in good health and CMV-seropositive. The sample comprised PBMCs. This receptor chain uses TRBV4-1 and TRBJ2-1; 11 middle bases align to TRBD2. For the CDR3, the sequence is CASSQDSLAGVNEQFF. At the DNA level, the sequence is TGCGCCAGCAGCCAAGACTCACTAGCGGGAGTCAATGAGCAGTTCTTC.